A selection of T cell receptor beta chains follows, all from one sample in a study of CD8 T cells in Susac syndrome. TCRdb called the immunoSEQ multiplex PCR reads again in MiXCR, with one record for every CDR3 protein. The table records some 130,000 distinct CDR3 sequences, roughly 94% of them present only once. The source material was CD8+ T cells from PBMCs. Receptors were obtained from a human donor with Susac syndrome. The CDR3 runs from the conserved cysteine through the conserved F or W. A D gene is named only where the DNA matches it firmly. Clone size is shown for a subset of rows, as once, few, many or a class of expanded clone.

V	D	size	J	DNA	CDR3
TRBV28	NA	NA	TRBJ1-5	TGTGCCAGCAGTTATTCTGAATGGGAGCAGGTTAATCAGCCCCAGCATTTT	CASSYSEWEQVNQPQHF
TRBV6-1	NA	NA	TRBJ1-5	TGTGCCAGCAGTACTACTAATCAGCCCCAGCATTTT	CASSTTNQPQHF
TRBV5-6	NA	NA	TRBJ1-5	TGTGCCAGCAGCGAGGAGGCGGCGGGTCAGCCCCAGCATTTT	CASSEEAAGQPQHF
TRBV6-5	NA	NA	TRBJ1-4	TGTGCCAGCAGTTACGGCCAGGGCGGTGAAAAACTGTTTTTT	CASSYGQGGEKLFF
TRBV9	TRBD1	NA	TRBJ1-2	TGTGCCAGCAGCGGGGACAGGGCTAAGTATGGCTACACCTTC	CASSGDRAKYGYTF
TRBV28	NA	NA	TRBJ2-5	TGTGCCAGCAGTTTTGTGGGGGCCGAAGAGACCCAGTACTTC	CASSFVGAEETQYF
TRBV5-6	NA	NA	TRBJ2-7	TGTGCCAGCAGCTCCCCTCCCTACGAGCAGTACTTC	CASSSPPYEQYF
TRBV9	NA	NA	TRBJ2-2	TGTGCCAGCACCCCGAGGCTAGCGAACACCGGGGAGCTGTTTTTT	CASTPRLANTGELFF
TRBV28	NA	NA	TRBJ1-2	TGTGCCAGCAGTCCAACCGGGGGCGATGGCTACACCTTC	CASSPTGGDGYTF
TRBV6-2/TRBV6-3	TRBD2	NA	TRBJ2-5	TGTGCCACCAAGCGGGAGGTCCAAGAGACCCAGTACTTC	CATKREVQETQYF
TRBV12-5	NA	once	TRBJ2-1	TGTGCTAGTGGTGAACCCGGGACGCCAAACAATGAGCAGTTCTTC	CASGEPGTPNNEQFF
TRBV12-3/TRBV12-4	TRBD2	NA	TRBJ2-7	TGTGCCAGCTCGAACGGGGGGAAGGTATCCTACGAGCAGTACTTC	CASSNGGKVSYEQYF
TRBV7-9	NA	once	TRBJ2-7	TGTGCCAGCAGCTCTCCTGCAGGGGCCTACGAGCAGTACTTC	CASSSPAGAYEQYF
TRBV6-1	NA	NA	TRBJ2-3	TGTGCCAGCAGCAACCACGTCTCAGGCCCCCCCACAGATACGCAGTATTTT	CASSNHVSGPPTDTQYF
TRBV6-2/TRBV6-3	TRBD2	NA	TRBJ2-3	TGTGCCAGCAGTCTATATGGGACTAGCGGGAGAAGAGATACGCAGTATTTT	CASSLYGTSGRRDTQYF
TRBV25-1	NA	NA	TRBJ1-1	TGTGCCAGCAGTGAAACAGGGGAAGCTTTCTTT	CASSETGEAFF
TRBV6-2/TRBV6-3	TRBD2	once	TRBJ2-7	TGTGCCAGCAGTTACCCACTAGCGGAGCCCTACGAGCAGTACTTC	CASSYPLAEPYEQYF
TRBV27	NA	NA	TRBJ1-2	TGTGCCAGCAAAGGGTCCGACTATGGCTACACCTTC	CASKGSDYGYTF
TRBV27	TRBD1	NA	TRBJ1-1	TGTGCCAGCAGTTCTCTACAAGGGACAGGGCACACTGAAGCTTTCTTT	CASSSLQGTGHTEAFF
TRBV11-2	TRBD2	NA	TRBJ2-7	TGTGCCAGCAGCTACACTAGCGGGAGAGCCTACGAGCAGTACTTC	CASSYTSGRAYEQYF
TRBV7-9	NA	NA	TRBJ1-5	TGTGCCAGCAGCCTGGGACCCCAAGAGGGACAATCCCAGCATTTT	CASSLGPQEGQSQHF
TRBV27	NA	NA	TRBJ2-5	TGTGCCAGCAGTTGGGGGACCACGGGGCAAGAGACCCAGTACTTC	CASSWGTTGQETQYF
TRBV4-2	NA	NA	TRBJ1-4	TGTGCCAGCAGCCAAGCTGACTTAGATTTTCTGTTTTTT	CASSQADLDFLFF
TRBV9	NA	once	TRBJ2-7	TGTGCCAGCAGCCAACTCTCCGGAATTACCGAGCAGTACTTC	CASSQLSGITEQYF
TRBV20-1	NA	NA	TRBJ1-1	TGCAGTGCTCGCCACAGAGGACATCTCACTGAAGCTTTCTTT	CSARHRGHLTEAFF